Many counts were recorded for the clone carrying this TCR beta chain. What it binds is not known. One end of the junction fails to match germline, which may point to a read error. Germline V lookup: CDR1 SEHNR, CDR2 FQNEAQ (reference sequence). The CDR3 extends over 14 amino acids. The data were taken from a study of T cells after yellow fever vaccination. Overall study results and limits: Re-detected after boosting: most primary clones, about 95% of CD4 and around 86% of CD8. Weaker overall was a secondary response that nonetheless peaked faster, on day 5 versus 15. Contamination by abundant bulk-population clonotypes could be present in FACS-sorted repertoires.

Template-switching 5'RACE yielded the TCR cDNA; a universal primer site and UMIs were added in the process. TCRdb re-analysed the 5' RACE reads in MiXCR, keeping a single row per CDR3 protein. The data hold 150,000 or so distinct CDR3 sequences, with under 8% observed a single time. V is TRBV7-9 and J is TRBJ2-7; 9 bases match TRBD1. Sequenced material: CD4+ T cells sorted from PBMCs, taken 10 days after the yellow fever booster vaccination. This clonotype was obtained from a young man who received the YFV17D yellow fever vaccine. CDR3 residues: CASSLPDRGYGQYF. DNA of the CDR3: TGTGCCAGCAGCTTACCGGACAGGGGTTACGGGCAGTACTTC.